Described below is a single T cell receptor beta chain sequence and its context. Looked up from germline, CDR1 is SQVTM and CDR2 is ANQGSEA. V dropped 7 bases and J dropped 2 bases, with 7 bases sitting between them. The CDR3 is 11 amino acids. This record comes from a study of blood T cell repertoires in COVID-19. TCRdb's copy holds only in-frame clones and misses some; the assay was immunoSEQ multiplex PCR. The sample includes a few hundred thousand clones, 65% to 85% seen only once; the top ten take about 10%. This rearrangement joins TRBV29-1 to TRBJ2-3; possibly TRBD1 for D (5 bases). Sequences were obtained from peripheral blood. The sequence was obtained from a woman older than 75 with acute or convalescent COVID-19. The CDR3 nucleotides are TGCAGCGGGACACCCACAGATACGCAGTATTTT. Translation gives CSGTPTDTQYF.